This T cell receptor (beta chain) appears in the sequencing data of a study of T cell responses to AZD1222 COVID-19 vaccine. Study overall: Second-dose intervals of approximately 4 or approximately 12 weeks were pooled.

Profiled with immunoSEQ multiplex PCR; TCRdb holds only in-frame clones, not every one. The sample consists of under 150,000 clones, roughly 90% of them appearing once. Comments on this clone: No antigen is known for it.

The study, taken as a whole, reports: Females outnumbered males among donors, who were mostly white British; clonal diversity was possibly underestimated. Increases in Spike-specific TCR breadth and depth were seen after two AZD1222 doses. As reported, nearly half of all spike-specific TCRs target variant regions that are unmutated.

The clonotype was recovered from an adult in good health. The sample consisted of peripheral blood, taken on day 0 of AZD1222 vaccination.

The CDR3: CASVPGGRPYEQYF. CDR3 sequence (DNA): TGTGCCAGTGTCCCTGGCGGGAGACCCTACGAGCAGTACTTC. V and J are TRBV28 and TRBJ2-7; the match to TRBD2 covers 7 bases. CDR3 length: 14 residues. Trimming took 9 bases from V and 2 from J; bases not matched to a gene: 10. From germline, CDR1 is MDHEN and CDR2 SYDVKM. The full variable domain, completed using reference TRBV28 and TRBJ2-7, is DVKVTQSSRYLVKRTGEKVFLECVQDMDHENMFWYRQDPGLGLRLIYFSYDVKMKEKGDIPEGYSVSREKKERFSLILESASTNQTSMYLCASVPGGRPYEQYFGPGTRLTVT.